Detailed here is one TCR beta chain. Its antigen is currently unknown. TCRdb redid the calling of the 5' RACE reads with MiXCR, one entry per CDR3 protein. The sample yields about 480,000 distinct CDR3 sequences, 14% seen once. This specimen comes from a study of identical twins. Findings of the study overall: Insertions ran lower in abundant cord blood beta clonotypes, though not in memory repertoires.

Germline V CDR1 and CDR2: SQVTM, ANQGSEA. This CDR3 has 11 amino acids. The V and J ends lost 7 bases and 5 bases respectively, with 11 bases between them. This sample also appeared in a second study, on yellow fever vaccine responses in identical twins.

The gene calls are TRBV29-1 and TRBJ2-5; D is perhaps TRBD2 (5 bases). Sequenced: CD4+ T cells sorted from blood. This sequence originates from a woman aged 18 to 35 in good health. For the CDR3, the DNA is TGCAGCGCCGGTTCGGGGGAGACCCAGTACTTC. Residues: CSAGSGETQYF.